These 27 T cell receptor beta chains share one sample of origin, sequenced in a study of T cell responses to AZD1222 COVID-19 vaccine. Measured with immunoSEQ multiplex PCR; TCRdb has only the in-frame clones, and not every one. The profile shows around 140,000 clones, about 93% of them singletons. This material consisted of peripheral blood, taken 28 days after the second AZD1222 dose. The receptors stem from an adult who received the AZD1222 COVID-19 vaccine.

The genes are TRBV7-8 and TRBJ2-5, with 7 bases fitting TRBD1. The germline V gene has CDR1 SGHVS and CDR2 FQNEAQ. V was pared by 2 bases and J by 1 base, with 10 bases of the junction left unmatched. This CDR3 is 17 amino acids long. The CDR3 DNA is TGTGCCAGCAGCTTATTCTCCCAGACAGGGTCCCAAGAGACCCAGTACTTC. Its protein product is CASSLFSQTGSQETQYF.

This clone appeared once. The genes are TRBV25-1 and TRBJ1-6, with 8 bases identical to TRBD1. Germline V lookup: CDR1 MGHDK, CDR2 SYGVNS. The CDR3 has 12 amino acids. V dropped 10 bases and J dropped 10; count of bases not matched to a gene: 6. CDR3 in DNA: TGTGCCATTGGGACAGGAGAATCACCCCTCCACTTT. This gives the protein CAIGTGESPLHF. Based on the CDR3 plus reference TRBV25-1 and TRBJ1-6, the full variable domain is EADIYQTPRYLVIGTGKKITLECSQTMGHDKMYWYQQDPGMELHLIHYSYGVNSTEKGDLSSESTVSRIRTEHFPLTLESARPSHTSQYLCAIGTGESPLHFGNGTRLTVT.

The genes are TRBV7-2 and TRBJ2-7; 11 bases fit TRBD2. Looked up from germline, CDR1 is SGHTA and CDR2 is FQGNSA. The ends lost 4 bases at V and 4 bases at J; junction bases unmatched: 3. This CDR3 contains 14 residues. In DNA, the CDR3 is TGTGCCAGCAGCTCTAGCGGGGGGTTTTACGAGCAGTACTTC. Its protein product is CASSSSGGFYEQYF.

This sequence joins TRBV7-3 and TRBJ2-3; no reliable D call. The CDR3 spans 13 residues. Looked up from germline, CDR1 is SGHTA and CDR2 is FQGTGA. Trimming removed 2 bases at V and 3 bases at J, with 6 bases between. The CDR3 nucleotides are TGTGCCAGCAGCTTAGAGAGGACAGATACGCAGTATTTT. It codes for CASSLERTDTQYF.

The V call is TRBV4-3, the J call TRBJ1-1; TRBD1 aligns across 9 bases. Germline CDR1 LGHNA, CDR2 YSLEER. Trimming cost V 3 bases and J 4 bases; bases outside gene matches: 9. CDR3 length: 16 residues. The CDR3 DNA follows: TGCGCCAGCAGCCAGTATCCGGGACAGGGCATCACTGAAGCTTTCTTT. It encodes CASSQYPGQGITEAFF.

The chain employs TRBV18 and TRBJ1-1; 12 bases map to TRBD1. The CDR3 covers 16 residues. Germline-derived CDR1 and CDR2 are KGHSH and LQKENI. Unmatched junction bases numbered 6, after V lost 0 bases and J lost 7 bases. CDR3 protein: CASSPPGQGAHGEAFF. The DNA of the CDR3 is TGTGCCAGCTCACCACCGGGACAGGGGGCGCATGGTGAAGCTTTCTTT.

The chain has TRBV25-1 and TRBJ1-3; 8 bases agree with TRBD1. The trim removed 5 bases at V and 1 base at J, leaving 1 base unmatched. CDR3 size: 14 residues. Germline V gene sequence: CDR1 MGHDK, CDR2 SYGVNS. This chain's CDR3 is CASSRTGSGNTIYF. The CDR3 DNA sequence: TGTGCCAGCAGTCGGACAGGGTCTGGAAACACCATATATTTT. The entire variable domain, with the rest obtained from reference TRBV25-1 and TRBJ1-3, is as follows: EADIYQTPRYLVIGTGKKITLECSQTMGHDKMYWYQQDPGMELHLIHYSYGVNSTEKGDLSSESTVSRIRTEHFPLTLESARPSHTSQYLCASSRTGSGNTIYFGEGSWLTVV.

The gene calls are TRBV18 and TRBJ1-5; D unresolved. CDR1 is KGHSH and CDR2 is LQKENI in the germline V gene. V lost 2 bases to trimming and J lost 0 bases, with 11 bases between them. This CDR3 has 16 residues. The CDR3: CASSPSPPLSNQPQHF. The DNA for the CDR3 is TGTGCCAGCTCACCAAGTCCACCCCTTAGCAATCAGCCCCAGCATTTT.

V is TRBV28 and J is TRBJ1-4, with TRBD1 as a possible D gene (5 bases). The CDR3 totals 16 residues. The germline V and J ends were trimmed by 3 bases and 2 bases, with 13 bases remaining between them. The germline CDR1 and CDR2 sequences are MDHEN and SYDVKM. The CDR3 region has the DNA TGTGCCAGCAGTTTCCCCGGGGGTACGACTAATGAAAAACTGTTTTTT. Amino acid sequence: CASSFPGGTTNEKLFF.

The CDR3 loop reads CASSERLRQEGQPQHF. The CDR3 DNA reads as TGTGCCAGCAGTGAACGGCTGCGGCAGGAAGGACAGCCCCAGCATTTT. The gene calls are TRBV6-1 and TRBJ1-5; D remains ambiguous. The length of the CDR3 is 16 residues. Per germline, CDR1 MNHNS and CDR2 SASEGT. The ends were cut back, 2 bases at V and 7 bases at J, with 18 bases in the middle.

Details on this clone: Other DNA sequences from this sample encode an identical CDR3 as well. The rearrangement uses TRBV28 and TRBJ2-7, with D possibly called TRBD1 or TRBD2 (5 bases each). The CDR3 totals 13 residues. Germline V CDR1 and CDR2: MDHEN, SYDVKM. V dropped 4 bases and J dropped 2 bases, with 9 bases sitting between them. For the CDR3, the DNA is TGTGCCAGCAGTTATAGGGGAGCCTACGAGCAGTACTTC. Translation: CASSYRGAYEQYF.

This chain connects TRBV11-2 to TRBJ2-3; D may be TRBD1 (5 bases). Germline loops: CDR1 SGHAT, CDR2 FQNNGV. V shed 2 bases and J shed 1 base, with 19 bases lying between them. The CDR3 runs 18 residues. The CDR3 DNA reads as TGTGCCAGCAGCTTAAGGGGTATGGGCCTCCTCCGCACAGATACGCAGTATTTT. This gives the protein CASSLRGMGLLRTDTQYF.

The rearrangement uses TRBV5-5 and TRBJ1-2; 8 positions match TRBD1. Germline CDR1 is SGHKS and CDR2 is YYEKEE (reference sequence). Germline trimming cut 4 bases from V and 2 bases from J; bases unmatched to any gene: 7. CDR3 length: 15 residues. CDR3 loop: CASSPHGQGNYGYTF. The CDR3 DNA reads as TGTGCCAGCAGCCCGCACGGACAGGGAAACTATGGCTACACCTTC. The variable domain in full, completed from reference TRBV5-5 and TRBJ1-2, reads DAGVTQSPTHLIKTRGQQVTLRCSPISGHKSVSWYQQVLGQGPQFIFQYYEKEERGRGNFPDRFSARQFPNYSSELNVNALLLGDSALYLCASSPHGQGNYGYTFGSGTRLTVV.

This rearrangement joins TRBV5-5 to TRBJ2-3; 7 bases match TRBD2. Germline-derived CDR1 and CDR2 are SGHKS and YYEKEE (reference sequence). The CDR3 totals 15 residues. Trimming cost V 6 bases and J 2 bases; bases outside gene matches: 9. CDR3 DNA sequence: TGTGCCAGCAACCGCGGCGGGGGATCCACAGATACGCAGTATTTT. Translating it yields CASNRGGGSTDTQYF.

CDR3 region: CASSSPGQGNEQFF. For the CDR3, the DNA is TGTGCCAGCAGCTCCCCGGGACAGGGGAATGAGCAGTTCTTC. The chain is built from TRBV9 and TRBJ2-1, with 10 bases that match TRBD1. Germline values: CDR1 SGDLS, CDR2 YYNGEE. This CDR3 contains 14 residues. After removal of 4 bases from V and 7 bases from J, the junction contained 5 bases not matched to a gene.

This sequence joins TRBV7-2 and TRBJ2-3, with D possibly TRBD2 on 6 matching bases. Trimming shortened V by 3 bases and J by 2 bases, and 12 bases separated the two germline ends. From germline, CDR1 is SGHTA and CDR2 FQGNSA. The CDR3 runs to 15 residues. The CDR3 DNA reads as TGTGCCAGCAGCTTTACGGGCGGGACCACAGATACGCAGTATTTT. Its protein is CASSFTGGTTDTQYF.

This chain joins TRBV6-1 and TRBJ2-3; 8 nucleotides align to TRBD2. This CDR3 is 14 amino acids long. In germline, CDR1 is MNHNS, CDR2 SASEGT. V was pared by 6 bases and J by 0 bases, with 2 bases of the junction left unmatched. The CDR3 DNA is TGTGCCAGCAGGCCGGGAGGGAGCACAGATACGCAGTATTTT. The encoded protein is CASRPGGSTDTQYF.

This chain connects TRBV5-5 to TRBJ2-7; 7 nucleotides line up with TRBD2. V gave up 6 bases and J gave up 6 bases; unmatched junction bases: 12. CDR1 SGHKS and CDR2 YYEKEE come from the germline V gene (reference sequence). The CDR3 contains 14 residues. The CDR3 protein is CASISLERGREQYF. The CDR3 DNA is TGTGCCAGCATTTCCTTGGAGCGGGGTCGCGAGCAGTACTTC.

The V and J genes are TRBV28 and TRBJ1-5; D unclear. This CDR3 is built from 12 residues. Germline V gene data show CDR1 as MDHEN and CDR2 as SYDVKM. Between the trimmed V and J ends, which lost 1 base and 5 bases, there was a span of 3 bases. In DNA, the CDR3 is TGTGCCAGCAGTTTATCTTATCAGCCCCAGCATTTT. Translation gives CASSLSYQPQHF.

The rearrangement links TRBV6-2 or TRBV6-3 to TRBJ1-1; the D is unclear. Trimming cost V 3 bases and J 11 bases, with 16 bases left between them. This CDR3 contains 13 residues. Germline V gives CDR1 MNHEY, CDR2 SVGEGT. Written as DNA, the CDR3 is TGTGCCAGCAGTTATGAGGATTGGGGAGAGGCTTTCTTT. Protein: CASSYEDWGEAFF.

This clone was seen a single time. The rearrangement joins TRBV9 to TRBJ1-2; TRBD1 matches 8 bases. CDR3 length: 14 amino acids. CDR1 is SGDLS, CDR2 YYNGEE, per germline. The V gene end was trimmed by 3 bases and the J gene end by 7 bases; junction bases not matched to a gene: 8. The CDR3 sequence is CASSGPQGEGGYTF. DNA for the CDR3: TGTGCCAGCAGCGGCCCACAGGGGGAAGGTGGCTACACCTTC. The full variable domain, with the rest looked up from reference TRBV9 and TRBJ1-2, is DSGVTQTPKHLITATGQRVTLRCSPRSGDLSVYWYQQSLDQGLQFLIQYYNGEERAKGNILERFSAQQFPDLHSELNLSSLELGDSALYFCASSGPQGEGGYTFGSGTRLTVV.

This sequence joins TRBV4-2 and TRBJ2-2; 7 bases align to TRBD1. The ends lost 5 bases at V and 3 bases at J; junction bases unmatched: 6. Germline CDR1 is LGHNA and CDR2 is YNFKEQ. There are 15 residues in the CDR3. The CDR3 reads CASSSRTGDTGELFF. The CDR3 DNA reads TGTGCCAGCAGCTCAAGGACAGGAGACACCGGGGAGCTGTTTTTT.

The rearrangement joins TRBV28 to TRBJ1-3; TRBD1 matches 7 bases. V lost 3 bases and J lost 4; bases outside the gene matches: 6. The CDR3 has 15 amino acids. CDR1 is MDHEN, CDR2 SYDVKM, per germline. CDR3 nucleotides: TGTGCCAGCAGTTTGAGGGGGCTGACAGGAAACACCATATATTTT. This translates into CASSLRGLTGNTIYF.

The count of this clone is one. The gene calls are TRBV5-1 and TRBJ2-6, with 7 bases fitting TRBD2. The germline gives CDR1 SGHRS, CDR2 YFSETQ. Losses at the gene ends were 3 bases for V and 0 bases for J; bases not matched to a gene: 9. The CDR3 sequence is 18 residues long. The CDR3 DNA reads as TGCGCCAGCAGCTATGGACTAGAAATTACCTCTGGGGCCAACGTCCTGACTTTC. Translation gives CASSYGLEITSGANVLTF.

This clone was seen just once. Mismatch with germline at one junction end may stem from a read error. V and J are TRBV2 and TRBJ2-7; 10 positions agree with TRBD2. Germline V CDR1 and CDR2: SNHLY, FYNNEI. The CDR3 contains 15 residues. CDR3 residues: CASRDRAGGAYEQYF. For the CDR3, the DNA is TGTGCCAGCCGTGACAGAGCGGGAGGGGCCTACGAGCAGTACTTC. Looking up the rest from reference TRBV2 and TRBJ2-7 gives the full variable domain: EPEVTQTPSHQVTQMGQEVILRCVPISNHLYFYWYRQILGQKVEFLVSFYNNEISEKSEIFDDQFSVERPDGSNFTLKIRSTKLEDSAMYFCASRDRAGGAYEQYFGPGTRLTVT.

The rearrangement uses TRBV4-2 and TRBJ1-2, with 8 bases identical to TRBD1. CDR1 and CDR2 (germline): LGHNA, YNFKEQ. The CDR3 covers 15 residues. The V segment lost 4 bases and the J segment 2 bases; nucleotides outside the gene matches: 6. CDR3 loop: CASSRRQGINYGYTF. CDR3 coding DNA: TGTGCCAGCAGCCGTAGACAGGGGATAAACTATGGCTACACCTTC.

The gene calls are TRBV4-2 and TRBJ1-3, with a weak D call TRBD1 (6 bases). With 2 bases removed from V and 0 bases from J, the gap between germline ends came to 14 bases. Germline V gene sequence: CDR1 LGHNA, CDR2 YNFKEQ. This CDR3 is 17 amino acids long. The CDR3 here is CASSQPTGANSGNTIYF. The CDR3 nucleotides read TGTGCCAGCAGCCAACCTACGGGGGCAAACTCTGGAAACACCATATATTTT.